The entry below gives a single T cell receptor (beta chain) sequence along with its context. Its antigen is not identified. The sample comes from a study of cytomegalovirus exposure and HLA in healthy donors. Findings of the study overall: Later work found most CMV-associated TCR beta chains apparently HLA-restricted.

Researchers ran the PCR with 60 Vbeta and 13 Jbeta primers. Assay used: immunoSEQ multiplex PCR; TCRdb lists only in-frame clones, some missing. This sample has 150,000 or so clones, with approximately 86% found just once. When sampled, the donors appeared nominally healthy, though they likely had unrecorded immune exposures. This CDR3 has 19 amino acids. CDR1 is MDHEN, CDR2 SYDVKM, per germline. V was cut by 2 bases and J by 3 bases, with 23 bases left in between. The chain has TRBV28 and TRBJ1-5; D is perhaps TRBD1 (5 bases). The receptor comes from a woman between 18 and 29 years old in good health and CMV-seronegative. Input material: PBMCs. CDR3 protein: CASSLGASSPSNPNQPQHF. In DNA form, the CDR3 reads TGTGCCAGCAGTTTAGGGGCATCCTCGCCCTCCAACCCCAATCAGCCCCAGCATTTT.